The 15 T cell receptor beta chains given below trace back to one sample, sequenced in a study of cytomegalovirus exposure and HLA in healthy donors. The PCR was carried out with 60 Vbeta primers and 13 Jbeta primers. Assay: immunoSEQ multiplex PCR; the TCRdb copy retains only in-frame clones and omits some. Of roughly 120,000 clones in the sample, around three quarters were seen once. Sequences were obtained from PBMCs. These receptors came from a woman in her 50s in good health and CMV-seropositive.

In DNA form, the CDR3 reads TGTGCCAGCAAGGGTGGGGGCGCGTCCGGCTATGGCTACACCTTC. The encoded protein is CASKGGGASGYGYTF. The chain couples TRBV6-5 to TRBJ1-2; possible D gene TRBD1, 6 bases. V gave up 7 bases and J gave up 4 bases, with 19 bases separating them. The CDR3 extends over 15 amino acids. Germline V lookup: CDR1 MNHEY, CDR2 SVGAGI.

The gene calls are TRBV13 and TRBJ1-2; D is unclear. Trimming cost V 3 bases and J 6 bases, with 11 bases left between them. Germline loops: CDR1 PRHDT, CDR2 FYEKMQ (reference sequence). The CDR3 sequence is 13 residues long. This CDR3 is CASSFGEGNGYTF. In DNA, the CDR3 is TGTGCCAGCAGCTTCGGAGAGGGCAATGGCTACACCTTC.

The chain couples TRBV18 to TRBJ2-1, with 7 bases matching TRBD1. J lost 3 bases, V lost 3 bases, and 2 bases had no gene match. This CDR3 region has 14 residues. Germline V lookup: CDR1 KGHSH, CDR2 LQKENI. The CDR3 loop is CASSPTGFYNEQFF. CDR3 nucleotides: TGTGCCAGCTCACCGACAGGGTTCTACAATGAGCAGTTCTTC.

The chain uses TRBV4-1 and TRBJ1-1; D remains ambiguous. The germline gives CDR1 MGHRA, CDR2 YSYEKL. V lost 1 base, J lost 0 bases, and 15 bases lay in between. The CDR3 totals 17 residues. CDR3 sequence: CASSQAHSTRMNTEAFF. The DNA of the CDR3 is TGCGCCAGCAGCCAAGCCCACAGCACTCGGATGAACACTGAAGCTTTCTTT.

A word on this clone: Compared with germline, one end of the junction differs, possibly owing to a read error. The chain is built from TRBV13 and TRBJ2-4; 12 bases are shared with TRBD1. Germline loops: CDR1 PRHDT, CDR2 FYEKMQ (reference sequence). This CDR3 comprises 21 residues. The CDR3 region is CASSLLSAGTGGRKTKNSQYF. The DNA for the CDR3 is TGTGCCAGCAGCTTATTGAGTGCCGGGACAGGGGGCAGGAAAACCAAAAACAGTCAGTACTTC.

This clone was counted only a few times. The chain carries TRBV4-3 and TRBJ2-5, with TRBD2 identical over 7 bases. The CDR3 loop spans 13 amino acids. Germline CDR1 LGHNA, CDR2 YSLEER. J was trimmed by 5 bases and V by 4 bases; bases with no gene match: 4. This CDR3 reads CASSLQGGETQYF. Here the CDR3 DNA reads TGCGCCAGCAGCCTCCAGGGAGGGGAGACCCAGTACTTC.

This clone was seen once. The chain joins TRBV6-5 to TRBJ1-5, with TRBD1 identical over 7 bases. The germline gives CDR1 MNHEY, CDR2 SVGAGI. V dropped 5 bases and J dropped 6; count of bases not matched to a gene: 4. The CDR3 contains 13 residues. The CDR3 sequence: CASSTTGFQPQHF. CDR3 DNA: TGTGCCAGCAGTACGACAGGGTTTCAGCCCCAGCATTTT.

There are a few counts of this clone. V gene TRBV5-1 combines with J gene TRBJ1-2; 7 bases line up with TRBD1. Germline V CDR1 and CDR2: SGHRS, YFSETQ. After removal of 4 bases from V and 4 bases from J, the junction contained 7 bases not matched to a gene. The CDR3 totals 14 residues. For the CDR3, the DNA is TGCGCCAGCAGCGGGGACAGTAAGAGCTATGGCTACACCTTC. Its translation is CASSGDSKSYGYTF.

Here the CDR3 reads CASGGTSGGTYNEQFF. In DNA form, the CDR3 reads TGCGCCAGCGGAGGGACTAGCGGGGGGACCTACAATGAGCAGTTCTTC. The genes are TRBV5-1 and TRBJ2-1; 15 bases map to TRBD2. Trimming cost V 7 bases and J 2 bases; bases outside gene matches: 4. Germline V lookup: CDR1 SGHRS, CDR2 YFSETQ. CDR3 length equals 16 residues.

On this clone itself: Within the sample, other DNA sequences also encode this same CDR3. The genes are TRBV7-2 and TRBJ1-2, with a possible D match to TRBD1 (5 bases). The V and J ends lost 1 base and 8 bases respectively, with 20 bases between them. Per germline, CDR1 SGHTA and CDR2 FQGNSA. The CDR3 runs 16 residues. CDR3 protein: CASSLDPIQGGRGYTF. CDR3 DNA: TGTGCCAGCAGCTTAGATCCAATCCAGGGAGGACGCGGCTACACCTTC.

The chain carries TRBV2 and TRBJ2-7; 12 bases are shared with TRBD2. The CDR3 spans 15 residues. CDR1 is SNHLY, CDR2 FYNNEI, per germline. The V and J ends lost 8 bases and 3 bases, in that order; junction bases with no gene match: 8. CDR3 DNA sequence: TGTGCCAGCTTCCGGGGACTAGCGGGTCGCTACGAGCAGTACTTC. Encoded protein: CASFRGLAGRYEQYF.

CDR3 DNA sequence: TGTGCCAGCAGTCCTCGACTAGAGCTCGAGCAGTACTTC. The encoded protein is CASSPRLELEQYF. The chain joins TRBV25-1 to TRBJ2-5, with D possibly being TRBD2 (6 bases). The DNA end lines up better with TRBJ2-7; the J call may be wrong. Looked up from germline, CDR1 is MGHDK and CDR2 is SYGVNS. The CDR3 has 13 amino acids.

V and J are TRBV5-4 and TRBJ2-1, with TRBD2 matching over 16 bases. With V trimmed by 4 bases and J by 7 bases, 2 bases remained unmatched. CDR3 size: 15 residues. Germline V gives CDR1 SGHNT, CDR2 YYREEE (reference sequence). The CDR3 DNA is TGTGCCAGCAGCGGGGGACTAGCGGGGGGGAATGAGCAGTTCTTC. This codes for CASSGGLAGGNEQFF.

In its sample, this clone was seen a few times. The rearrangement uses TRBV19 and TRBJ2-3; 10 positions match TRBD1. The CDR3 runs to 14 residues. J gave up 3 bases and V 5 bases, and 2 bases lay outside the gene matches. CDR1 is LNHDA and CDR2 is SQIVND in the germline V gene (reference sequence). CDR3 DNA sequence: TGTGCCAGTAGTTGGGACAGGGGTACAGATACGCAGTATTTT. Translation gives CASSWDRGTDTQYF.

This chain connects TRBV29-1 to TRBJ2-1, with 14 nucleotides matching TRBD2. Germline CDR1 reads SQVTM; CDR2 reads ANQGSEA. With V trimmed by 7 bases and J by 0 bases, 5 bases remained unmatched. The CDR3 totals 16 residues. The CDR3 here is CSGGTSGGLSYNEQFF. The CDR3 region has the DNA TGCAGCGGTGGGACTAGCGGGGGCCTCTCCTACAATGAGCAGTTCTTC.